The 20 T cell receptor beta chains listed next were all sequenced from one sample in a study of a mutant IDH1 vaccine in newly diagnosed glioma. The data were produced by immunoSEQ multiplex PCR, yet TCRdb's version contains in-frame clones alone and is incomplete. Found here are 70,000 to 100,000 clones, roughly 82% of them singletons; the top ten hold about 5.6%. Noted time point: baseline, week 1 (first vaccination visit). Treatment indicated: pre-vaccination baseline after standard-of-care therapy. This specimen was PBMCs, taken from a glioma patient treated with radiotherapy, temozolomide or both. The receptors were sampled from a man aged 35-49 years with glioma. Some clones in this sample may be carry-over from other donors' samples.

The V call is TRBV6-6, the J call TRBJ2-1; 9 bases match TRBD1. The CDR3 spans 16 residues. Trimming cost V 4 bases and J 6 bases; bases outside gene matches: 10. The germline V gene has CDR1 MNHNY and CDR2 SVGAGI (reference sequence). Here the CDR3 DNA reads TGTGCCAGCAGTTCGACCGGGACAGGGACCCTCAATGAGCAGTTCTTC. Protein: CASSSTGTGTLNEQFF.

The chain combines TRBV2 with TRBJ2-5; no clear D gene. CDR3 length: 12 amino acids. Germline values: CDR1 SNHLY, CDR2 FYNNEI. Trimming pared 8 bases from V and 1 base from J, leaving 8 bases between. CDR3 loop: CASSRTQETQYF. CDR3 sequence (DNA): TGTGCCAGCTCGCGGACCCAAGAGACCCAGTACTTC. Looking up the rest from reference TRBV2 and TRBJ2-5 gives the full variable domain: EPEVTQTPSHQVTQMGQEVILRCVPISNHLYFYWYRQILGQKVEFLVSFYNNEISEKSEIFDDQFSVERPDGSNFTLKIRSTKLEDSAMYFCASSRTQETQYFGPGTRLLVL.

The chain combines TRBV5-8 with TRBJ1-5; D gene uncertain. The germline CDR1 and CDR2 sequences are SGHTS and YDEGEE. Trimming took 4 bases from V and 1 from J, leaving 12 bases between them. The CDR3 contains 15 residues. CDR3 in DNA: TGTGCCAGCAGCCGCGTCGGGGTCAGCAATCAGCCCCAGCATTTT. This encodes CASSRVGVSNQPQHF. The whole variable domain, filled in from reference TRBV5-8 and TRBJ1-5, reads EAGVTQSPTHLIKTRGQQATLRCSPISGHTSVYWYQQALGLGLQFLLWYDEGEERNRGNFPPRFSGRQFPNYSSELNVNALELEDSALYLCASSRVGVSNQPQHFGDGTRLSIL.

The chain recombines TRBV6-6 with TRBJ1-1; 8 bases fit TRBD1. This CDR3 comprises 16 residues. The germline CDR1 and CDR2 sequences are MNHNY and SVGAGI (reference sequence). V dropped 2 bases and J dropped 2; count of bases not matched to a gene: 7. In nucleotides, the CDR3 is TGTGCCAGCAGTTACCCGCCGGGACAGGCAAACACTGAAGCTTTCTTT. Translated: CASSYPPGQANTEAFF.

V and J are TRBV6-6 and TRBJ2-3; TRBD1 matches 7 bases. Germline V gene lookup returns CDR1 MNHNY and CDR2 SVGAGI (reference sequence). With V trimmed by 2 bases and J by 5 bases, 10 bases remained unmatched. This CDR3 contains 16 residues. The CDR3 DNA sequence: TGTGCCAGCAGTTACCCCGACAGGGTAGGGCTAGATACGCAGTATTTT. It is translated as CASSYPDRVGLDTQYF.

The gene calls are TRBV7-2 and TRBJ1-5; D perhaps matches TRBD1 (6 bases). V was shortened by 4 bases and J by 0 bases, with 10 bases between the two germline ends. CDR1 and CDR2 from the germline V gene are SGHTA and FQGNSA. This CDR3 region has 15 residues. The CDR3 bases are TGTGCCAGCAGCTGGACAGTTCTTAGCAATCAGCCCCAGCATTTT. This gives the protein CASSWTVLSNQPQHF.

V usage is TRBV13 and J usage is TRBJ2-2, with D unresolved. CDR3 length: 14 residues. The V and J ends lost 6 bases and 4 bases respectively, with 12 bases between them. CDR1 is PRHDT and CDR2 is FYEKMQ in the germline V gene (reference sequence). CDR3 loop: CASRSQESTGELFF. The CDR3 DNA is TGTGCCAGCAGAAGTCAGGAAAGCACCGGGGAGCTGTTTTTT.

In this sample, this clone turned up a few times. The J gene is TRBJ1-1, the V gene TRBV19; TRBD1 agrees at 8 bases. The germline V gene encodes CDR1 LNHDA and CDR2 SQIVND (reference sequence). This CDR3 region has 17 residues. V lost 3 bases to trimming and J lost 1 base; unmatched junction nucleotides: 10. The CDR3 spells CASSMQGAGGSNTEAFF. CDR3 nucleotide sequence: TGTGCCAGTAGTATGCAAGGGGCAGGGGGCTCGAACACTGAAGCTTTCTTT. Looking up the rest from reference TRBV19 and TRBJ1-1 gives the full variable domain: DGGITQSPKYLFRKEGQNVTLSCEQNLNHDAMYWYRQDPGQGLRLIYYSQIVNDFQKGDIAEGYSVSREKKESFPLTVTSAQKNPTAFYLCASSMQGAGGSNTEAFFGQGTRLTVV.

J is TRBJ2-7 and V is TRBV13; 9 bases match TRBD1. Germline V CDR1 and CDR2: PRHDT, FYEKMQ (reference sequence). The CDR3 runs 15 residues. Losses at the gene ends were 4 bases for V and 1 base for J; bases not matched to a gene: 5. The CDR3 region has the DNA TGTGCCAGCAGCTATATCGGGACAGGGTCCTACGAGCAGTACTTC. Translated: CASSYIGTGSYEQYF.

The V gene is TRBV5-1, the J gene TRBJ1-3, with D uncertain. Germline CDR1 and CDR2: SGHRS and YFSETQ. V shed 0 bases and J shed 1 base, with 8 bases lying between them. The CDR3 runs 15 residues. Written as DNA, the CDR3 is TGCGCCAGCAGCTTGGCCCCACAGTCTGGAAACACCATATATTTT. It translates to CASSLAPQSGNTIYF.

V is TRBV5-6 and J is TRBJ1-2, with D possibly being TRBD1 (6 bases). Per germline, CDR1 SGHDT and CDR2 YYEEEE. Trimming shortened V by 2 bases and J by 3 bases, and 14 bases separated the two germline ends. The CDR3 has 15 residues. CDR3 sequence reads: CASSLIQGGDYGYTF. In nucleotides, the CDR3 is TGTGCCAGCAGCTTAATACAGGGCGGTGACTATGGCTACACCTTC.

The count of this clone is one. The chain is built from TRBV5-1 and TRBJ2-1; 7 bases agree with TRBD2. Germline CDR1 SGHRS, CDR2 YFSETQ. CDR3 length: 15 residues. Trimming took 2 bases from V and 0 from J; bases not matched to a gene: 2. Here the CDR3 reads CASSFRTSSYNEQFF. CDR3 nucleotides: TGCGCCAGCAGCTTCCGGACTAGCTCCTACAATGAGCAGTTCTTC.

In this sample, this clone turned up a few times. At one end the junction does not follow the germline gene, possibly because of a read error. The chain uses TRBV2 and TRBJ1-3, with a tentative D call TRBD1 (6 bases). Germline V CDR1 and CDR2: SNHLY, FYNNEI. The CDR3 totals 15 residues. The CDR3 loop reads CATSSDRRSGNTIYF. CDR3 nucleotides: TGTGCCACCAGTTCCGACAGGAGGTCTGGAAACACCATATATTTT.

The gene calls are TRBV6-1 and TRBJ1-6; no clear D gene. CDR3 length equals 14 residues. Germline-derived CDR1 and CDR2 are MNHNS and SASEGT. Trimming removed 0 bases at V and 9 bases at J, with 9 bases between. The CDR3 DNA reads TGTGCCAGCAGTGAAGCTTGGACTACTTCACCCCTCCACTTT. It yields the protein CASSEAWTTSPLHF.

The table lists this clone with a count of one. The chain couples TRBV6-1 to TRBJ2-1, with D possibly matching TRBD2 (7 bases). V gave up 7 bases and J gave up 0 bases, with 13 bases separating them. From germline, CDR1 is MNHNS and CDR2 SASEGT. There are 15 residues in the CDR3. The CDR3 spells CASTVRGGSYNEQFF. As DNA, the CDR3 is TGTGCCAGCACCGTAAGGGGGGGCTCCTACAATGAGCAGTTCTTC.

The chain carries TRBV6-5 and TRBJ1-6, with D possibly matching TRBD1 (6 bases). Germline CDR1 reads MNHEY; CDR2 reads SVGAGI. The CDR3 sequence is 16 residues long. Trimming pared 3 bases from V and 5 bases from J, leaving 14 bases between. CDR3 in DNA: TGTGCCAGCAGTTATGGAGGGGGAAGGGATAATTCACCCCTCCACTTT. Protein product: CASSYGGGRDNSPLHF.

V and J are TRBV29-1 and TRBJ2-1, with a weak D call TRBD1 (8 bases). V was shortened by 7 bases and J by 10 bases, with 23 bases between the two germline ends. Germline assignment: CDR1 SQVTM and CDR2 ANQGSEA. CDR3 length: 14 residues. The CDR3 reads CSATTGGGREEQFF. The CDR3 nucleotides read TGCAGCGCTACAACAGGGGGAGGGCGTGAAGAGCAGTTCTTC.

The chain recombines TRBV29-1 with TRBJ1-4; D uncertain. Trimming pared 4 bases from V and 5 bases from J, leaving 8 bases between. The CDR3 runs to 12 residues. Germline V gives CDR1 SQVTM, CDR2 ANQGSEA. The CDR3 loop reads CSVGQSNEKLFF. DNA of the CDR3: TGCAGCGTTGGGCAGTCGAATGAAAAACTGTTTTTT. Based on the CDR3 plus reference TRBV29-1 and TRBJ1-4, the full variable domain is SAVISQKPSRDICQRGTSLTIQCQVDSQVTMMFWYRQQPGQSLTLIATANQGSEATYESGFVIDKFPISRPNLTFSTLTVSNMSPEDSSIYLCSVGQSNEKLFFGSGTQLSVL.

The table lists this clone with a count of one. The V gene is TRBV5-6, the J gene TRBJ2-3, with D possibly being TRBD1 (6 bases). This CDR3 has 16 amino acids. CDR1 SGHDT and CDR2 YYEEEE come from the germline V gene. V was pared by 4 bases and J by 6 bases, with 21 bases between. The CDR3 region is CASSLGDTRPRDTQYF. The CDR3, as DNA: TGTGCCAGCAGCCTAGGGGACACACGTCCCAGGGATACGCAGTATTTT.

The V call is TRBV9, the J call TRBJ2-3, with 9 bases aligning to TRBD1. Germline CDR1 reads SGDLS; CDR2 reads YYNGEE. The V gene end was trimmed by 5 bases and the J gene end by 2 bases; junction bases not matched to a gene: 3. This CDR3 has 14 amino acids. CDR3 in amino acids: CASRGTGTTDTQYF. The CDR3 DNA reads TGTGCCAGCAGGGGGACAGGGACCACAGATACGCAGTATTTT.